This TCR beta chain was captured by sequencing in a study of radiation and T cells in renal cell carcinoma (dated by TCRdb to 2018 to 2020). Describing the broader study: A total of 50 to 55 samples underwent TCR beta sequencing, made up of approximately 26 tumors and about 27 peripheral blood samples. In the approximately 53 samples combined, around 3.9 million unique CDR3 nucleotide sequences were found, encoding 2.5 million or so unique CDR3 amino acid sequences.

Following the manufacturer's recommendations, the immunoSEQ kit was used to generate TCR beta libraries from genomic DNA. Library preparation used a first multiplex PCR with proprietary primers, then a second PCR adding unique barcodes, with bead cleanups after each round. Each sample batch included a kit-provided positive control reaction and a negative control reaction. The final libraries were assessed on an Agilent 4200 TapeStation D1000 ScreenTape, pooled by volume, and quantified by qPCR. An Illumina NextSeq500 fitted with a MidOutput 150-cycle cartridge performed the sequencing, running 156 Read1 cycles and 15 Index1 cycles with the kit's custom primers. The pooled library was loaded at roughly 1 pM, and around 22% PhiX control was spiked in. Regarding the original processing steps: Vendor-processed data were analyzed in R, with a clonotype defined as all T cells sharing the same CDR3 nucleotide sequence. For clone abundance analyses, frequencies were normalized to the 10,000 most abundant clones per sample. Public T cell clones, which averaged fewer than five per sample, were removed prior to analysis. Dominant motif analysis used ImmunoMap with the PAM10 matrix, gap penalty 30 and homology threshold 0.3; motifs with cumulative frequency at least 0.01 counted as dominant. Tumor-enriched clonotypes and baseline blood-enriched clonotypes were defined as those with an abundance difference of at least 32-fold between compartments. Tumor-blood repertoire similarity was measured with the Baroni-Urbani and Buser coefficient, and groups were compared using two-tailed Wilcoxon tests in R. TCRdb limited this immuneACCESS table to in-frame rearrangements with V and J called. A share of clones is missing; checked studies link under half to unresolved V genes, and the rest is unexplained. V and J calls and clone size are as listed in that table; D and trimming were resolved from the DNA. This sample holds roughly 23,000 clones; 45% to 50% were observed only once. Of the sample, more than 15% is held by the ten largest clones.

V is pared back by 0 bases and J by 5 bases, with 10 bases lying between the germline termini. The germline V gene supplies CDR1 MGHRA and CDR2 YSYEKL. There are 15 amino acids in the CDR3, from cysteine to phenylalanine inclusive. Only the CDR3 portion is preserved as DNA: 45 bases, with reading frame beginning at the first base. Study-level results and caveats: Irradiated tumors contained more dominant CDR3 motifs, and these motifs occupied a larger share of the repertoire than in control tumors. Because the trial had a single-armed design, the trial could not examine how radiation dose or scheduling affected the TCR repertoire. No pretreatment tumor biopsies were available, so the baseline intratumoral presence of clonotypes could not be determined. Because only small tumor regions of roughly 0.91 g were available, intratumoral heterogeneity was not captured. In blood, the top tumor clonotypes increased from baseline to 2 weeks after radiation and then shrank by 4 weeks, which suggests a temporary expansion of tumor-resident clones. Irradiated tumors showed higher TCR clonality than controls, with the top 100 clonotypes averaging about 50% of the repertoire versus approximately 43% in nephrectomy-only tumors.

In the paper's terms, the time point label means: tumor resected at nephrectomy. The sample's treatment or condition label, decoded: 15 Gy SBRT to primary tumor, nephrectomy 4 weeks later. The samples were drawn from a clinical trial, where primary renal cell carcinomas were treated with 15 Gy of stereotactic body radiation therapy and then removed by nephrectomy 4 weeks afterward. Every patient's renal cell carcinoma showed clear cell pathology. Tumors were dissociated mechanically, digested with collagenase/hyaluronidase at 37 degrees C, processed in gentleMACS C tubes, and stored in liquid nitrogen. Genomic DNA for TCR sequencing was prepared using the QIAamp DNA Blood Mini Kit (Qiagen). Samples were included in the analyses only if all quality control checks were passed. As concerns this clone: This clone's antigen is unknown. Base-call qualities are not available, and no considerably larger clone is one nucleotide away.

The sequence was obtained from a woman in her fifties or sixties with renal cell carcinoma. This material consisted of tumor tissue, taken from a patient whose treatment included radiotherapy and nephrectomy. This chain is built from TRBV4-1 and TRBJ1-4; the D gene remains uncertain. In nucleotide form, the sequence is TGCGCCAGCAGCCAAGATGGGCAGCCCAATGAAAAACTGTTTTTT. This yields the protein CASSQDGQPNEKLFF.